This T cell receptor beta chain came from a study of cytomegalovirus exposure and HLA in healthy donors. Study outcomes and limitations: A list of approximately 160 TCR beta chains associated with cytomegalovirus was given.

The primer mix had 60 Vbeta and 13 Jbeta primers. Data came from immunoSEQ multiplex PCR; TCRdb stores just in-frame clones and leaves some out. In the table there are 160,000 or so clones, around 73% of which are singletons. Germline CDR1 and CDR2: MDHEN and SYDVKM. V lost 4 bases, J lost 10 bases, and 8 bases stayed unmatched. The CDR3 is 15 residues long. In the case of this clone: Its antigen is not known.

Among the donors, all were healthy bone marrow donors. The sequence was obtained from a male donor in good health and CMV-seronegative. This chain connects TRBV28 to TRBJ1-4; 11 bases are a match to TRBD1. The sequencing sample was made of PBMCs. For the CDR3, the DNA is TGTGCCAGCAGTTCCTCGGGACAGGGGGACGGAAAACTGTTTTTT. Translated, it gives CASSSSGQGDGKLFF.